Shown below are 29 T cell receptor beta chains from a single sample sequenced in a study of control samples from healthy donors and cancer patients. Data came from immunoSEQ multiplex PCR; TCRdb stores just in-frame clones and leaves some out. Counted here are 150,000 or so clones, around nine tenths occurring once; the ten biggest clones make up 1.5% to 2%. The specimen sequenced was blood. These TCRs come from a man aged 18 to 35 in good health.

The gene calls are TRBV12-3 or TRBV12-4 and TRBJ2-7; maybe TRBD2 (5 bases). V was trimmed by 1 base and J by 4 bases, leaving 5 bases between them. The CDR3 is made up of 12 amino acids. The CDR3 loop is CASSLGEYEQYF. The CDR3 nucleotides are TGTGCCAGCAGTTTAGGGGAGTACGAGCAGTACTTC.

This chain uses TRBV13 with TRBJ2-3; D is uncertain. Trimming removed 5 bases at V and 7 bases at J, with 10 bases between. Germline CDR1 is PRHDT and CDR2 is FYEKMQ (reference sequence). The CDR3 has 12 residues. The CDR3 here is CASSLQRYTQYF. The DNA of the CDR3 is TGTGCCAGCAGCCTCCAGCGATATACGCAGTATTTT.

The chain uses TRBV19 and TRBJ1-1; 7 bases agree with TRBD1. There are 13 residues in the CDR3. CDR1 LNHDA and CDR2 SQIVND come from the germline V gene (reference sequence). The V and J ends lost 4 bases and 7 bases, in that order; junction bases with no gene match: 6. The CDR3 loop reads CASSRQGDSEAFF. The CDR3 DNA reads TGTGCCAGTAGTAGACAGGGAGACAGTGAAGCTTTCTTT.

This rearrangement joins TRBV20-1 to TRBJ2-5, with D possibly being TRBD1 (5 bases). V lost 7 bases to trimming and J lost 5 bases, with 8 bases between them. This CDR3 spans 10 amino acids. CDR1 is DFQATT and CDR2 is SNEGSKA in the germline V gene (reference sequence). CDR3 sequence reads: CSVGAETQYF. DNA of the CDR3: TGCAGTGTAGGGGCCGAGACCCAGTACTTC.

CDR3 residues: CASSPLSSRGELFF. The CDR3 coding sequence is TGTGCCAGCAGCCCCCTATCGAGCAGGGGGGAACTGTTTTTT. The chain carries TRBV4-2 and TRBJ1-4, with 7 bases identical to TRBD1. The CDR3 consists of 14 residues. Germline trimming cut 4 bases from V and 12 bases from J; bases unmatched to any gene: 11. Germline assignment: CDR1 LGHNA and CDR2 YNFKEQ.

As DNA, the CDR3 is TGTGCCAGCAGACTGAACCGGGACAGGGGAACCTACAATGAGCAGTTCTTC. Protein sequence: CASRLNRDRGTYNEQFF. This chain uses TRBV28 with TRBJ2-1, with 10 bases fitting TRBD1. Looked up from germline, CDR1 is MDHEN and CDR2 is SYDVKM. The CDR3 has 17 amino acids. V lost 6 bases and J lost 2; bases outside the gene matches: 10.

CDR3 sequence reads: CASSFQRDTEAFF. CDR3 nucleotides: TGTGCCAGCAGCTTTCAAAGAGACACTGAAGCTTTCTTT. The J gene is TRBJ1-1, the V gene TRBV5-5; D ambiguous. The V end lost 2 bases, the J end lost 3 bases, and 8 bases lay between the germline ends. The CDR3 consists of 13 residues. Germline CDR1 is SGHKS and CDR2 is YYEKEE (reference sequence). Variable domain in full (rest from reference TRBV5-5 and TRBJ1-1): DAGVTQSPTHLIKTRGQQVTLRCSPISGHKSVSWYQQVLGQGPQFIFQYYEKEERGRGNFPDRFSARQFPNYSSELNVNALLLGDSALYLCASSFQRDTEAFFGQGTRLTVV.

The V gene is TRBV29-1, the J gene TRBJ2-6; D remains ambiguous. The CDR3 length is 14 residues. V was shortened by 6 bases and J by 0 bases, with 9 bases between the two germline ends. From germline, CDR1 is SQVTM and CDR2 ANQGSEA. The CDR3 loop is CSVVTASGANVLTF. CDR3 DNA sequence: TGCAGCGTAGTCACAGCCTCTGGGGCCAACGTCCTGACTTTC.

CDR3 protein: CASTLGGGIHGELFF. In nucleotides, the CDR3 is TGTGCCAGCACCCTCGGCGGGGGGATACACGGGGAGCTGTTTTTT. This sequence joins TRBV6-5 and TRBJ2-2, with 8 bases fitting TRBD2. CDR3 size: 15 residues. Trimming removed 7 bases from V and 7 bases from J; junction bases left unmatched: 11. Looked up from germline, CDR1 is MNHEY and CDR2 is SVGAGI.

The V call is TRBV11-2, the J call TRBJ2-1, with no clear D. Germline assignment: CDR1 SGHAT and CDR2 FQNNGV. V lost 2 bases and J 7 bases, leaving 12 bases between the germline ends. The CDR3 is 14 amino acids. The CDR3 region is CASSLRLEKNEQFF. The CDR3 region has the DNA TGTGCCAGCAGCTTAAGGCTCGAGAAAAATGAGCAGTTCTTC.

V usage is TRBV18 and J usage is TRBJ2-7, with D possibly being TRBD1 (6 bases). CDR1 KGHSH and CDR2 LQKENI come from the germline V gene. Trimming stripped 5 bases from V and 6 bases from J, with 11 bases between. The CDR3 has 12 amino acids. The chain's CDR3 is CASSDRQAEQYF. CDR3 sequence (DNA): TGTGCCAGCTCAGATCGACAGGCCGAGCAGTACTTC.

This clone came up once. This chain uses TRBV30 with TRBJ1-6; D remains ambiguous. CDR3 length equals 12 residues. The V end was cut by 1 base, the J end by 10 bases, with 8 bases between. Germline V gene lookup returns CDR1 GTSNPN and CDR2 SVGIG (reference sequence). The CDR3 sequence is CAWSAAGSPLHF. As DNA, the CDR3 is TGTGCCTGGAGTGCAGCAGGATCACCCCTCCACTTT.

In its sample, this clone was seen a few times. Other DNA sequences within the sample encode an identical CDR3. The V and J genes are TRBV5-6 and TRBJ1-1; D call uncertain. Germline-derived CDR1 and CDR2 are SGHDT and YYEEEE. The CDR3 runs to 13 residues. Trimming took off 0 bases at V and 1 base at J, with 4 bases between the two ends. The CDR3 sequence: CASSLGRNTEAFF. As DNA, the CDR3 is TGTGCCAGCAGCTTGGGGAGGAACACTGAAGCTTTCTTT.

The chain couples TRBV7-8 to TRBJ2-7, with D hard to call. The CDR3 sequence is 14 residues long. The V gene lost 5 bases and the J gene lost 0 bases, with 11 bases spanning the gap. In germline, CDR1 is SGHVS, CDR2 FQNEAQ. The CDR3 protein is CASSNRPDSYEQYF. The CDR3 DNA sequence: TGTGCCAGCAGCAACCGACCGGACTCCTACGAGCAGTACTTC.

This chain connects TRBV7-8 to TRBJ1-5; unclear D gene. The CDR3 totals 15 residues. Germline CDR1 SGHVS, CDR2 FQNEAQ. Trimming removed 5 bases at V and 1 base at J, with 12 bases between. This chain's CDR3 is CASSQSPGSNQPQHF. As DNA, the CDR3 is TGTGCCAGCAGCCAGTCGCCGGGGAGCAATCAGCCCCAGCATTTT.

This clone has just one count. CDR3 in DNA: TGCAGTGCTAGTAGTGGGGGGTATAGCTCCTACAATGAGCAGTTCTTC. It codes for CSASSGGYSSYNEQFF. The chain uses TRBV20-1 and TRBJ2-1, with D perhaps TRBD2 (6 bases). CDR1 and CDR2 from the germline V gene are DFQATT and SNEGSKA (reference sequence). Trimming cost V 3 bases and J 0 bases, with 15 bases left between them. The CDR3 consists of 16 residues.

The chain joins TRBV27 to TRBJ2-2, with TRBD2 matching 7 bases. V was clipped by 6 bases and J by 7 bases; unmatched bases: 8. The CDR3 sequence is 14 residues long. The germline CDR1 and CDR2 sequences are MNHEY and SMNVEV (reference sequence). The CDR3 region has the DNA TGTGCCAGCAGAAGGGACTACGAGGGCGGGGAGCTGTTTTTT. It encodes CASRRDYEGGELFF.

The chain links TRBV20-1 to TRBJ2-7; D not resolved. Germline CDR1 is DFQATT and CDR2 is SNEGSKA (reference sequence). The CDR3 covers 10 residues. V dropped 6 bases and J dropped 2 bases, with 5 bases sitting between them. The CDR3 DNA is TGCAGTGCGTACCCCTACGAGCAGTACTTC. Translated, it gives CSAYPYEQYF.

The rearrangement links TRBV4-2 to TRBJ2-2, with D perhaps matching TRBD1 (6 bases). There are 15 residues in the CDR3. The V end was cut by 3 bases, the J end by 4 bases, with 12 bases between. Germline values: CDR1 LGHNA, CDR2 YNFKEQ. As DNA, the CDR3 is TGTGCCAGCAGCCAGTCACAGGGCGGCACCGGGGAGCTGTTTTTT. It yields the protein CASSQSQGGTGELFF.

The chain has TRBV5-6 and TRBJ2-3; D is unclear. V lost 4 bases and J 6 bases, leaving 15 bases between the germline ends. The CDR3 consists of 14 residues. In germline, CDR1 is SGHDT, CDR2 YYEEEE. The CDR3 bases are TGTGCCAGCAGCAAACTACCGAACTCGGATACGCAGTATTTT. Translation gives CASSKLPNSDTQYF.

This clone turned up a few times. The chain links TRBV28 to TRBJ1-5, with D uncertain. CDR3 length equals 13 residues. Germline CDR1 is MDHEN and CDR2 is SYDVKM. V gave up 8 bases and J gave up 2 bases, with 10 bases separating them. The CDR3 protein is CASWVRGNQPQHF. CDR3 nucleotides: TGTGCCAGCTGGGTTAGGGGCAATCAGCCCCAGCATTTT.

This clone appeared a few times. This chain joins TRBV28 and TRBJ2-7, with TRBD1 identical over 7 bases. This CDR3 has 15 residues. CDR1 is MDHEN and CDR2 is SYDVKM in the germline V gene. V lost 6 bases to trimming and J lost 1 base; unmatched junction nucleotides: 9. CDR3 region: CASREGGVSSYEQYF. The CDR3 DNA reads TGTGCCAGCAGGGAAGGGGGCGTATCGTCCTACGAGCAGTACTTC.

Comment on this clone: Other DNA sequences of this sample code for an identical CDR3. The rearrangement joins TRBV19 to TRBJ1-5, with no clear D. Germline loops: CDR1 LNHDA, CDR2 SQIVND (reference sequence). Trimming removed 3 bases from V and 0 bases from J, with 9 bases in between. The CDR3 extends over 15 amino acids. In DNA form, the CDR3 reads TGTGCCAGTAGTATTGGCGGCTATAGCAATCAGCCCCAGCATTTT. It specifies CASSIGGYSNQPQHF.

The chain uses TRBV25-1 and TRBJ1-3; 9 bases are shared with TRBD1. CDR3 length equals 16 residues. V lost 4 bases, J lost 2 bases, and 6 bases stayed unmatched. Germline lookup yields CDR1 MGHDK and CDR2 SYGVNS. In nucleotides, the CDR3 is TGTGCCAGCAGTGCCCGGGGGACAGGGACTGGAAACACCATATATTTT. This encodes CASSARGTGTGNTIYF.

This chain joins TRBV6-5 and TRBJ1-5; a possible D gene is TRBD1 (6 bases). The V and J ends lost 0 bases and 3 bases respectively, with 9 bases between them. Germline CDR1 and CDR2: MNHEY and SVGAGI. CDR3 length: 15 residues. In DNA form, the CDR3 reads TGTGCCAGCAGTTACTCGGGGGGCAACAATCAGCCCCAGCATTTT. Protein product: CASSYSGGNNQPQHF.

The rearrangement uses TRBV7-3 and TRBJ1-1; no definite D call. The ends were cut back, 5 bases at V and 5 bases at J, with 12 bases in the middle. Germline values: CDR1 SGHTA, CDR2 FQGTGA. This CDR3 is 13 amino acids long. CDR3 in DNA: TGTGCCAGCAGCCCTGGGCCCCGAACTGAAGCTTTCTTT. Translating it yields CASSPGPRTEAFF.

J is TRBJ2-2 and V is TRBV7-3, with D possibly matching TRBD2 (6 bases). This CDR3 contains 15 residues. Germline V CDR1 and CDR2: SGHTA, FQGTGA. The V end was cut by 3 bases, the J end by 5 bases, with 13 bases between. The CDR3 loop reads CASSLGLDGTGELFF. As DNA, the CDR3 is TGTGCCAGCAGCTTGGGACTCGATGGGACCGGGGAGCTGTTTTTT.

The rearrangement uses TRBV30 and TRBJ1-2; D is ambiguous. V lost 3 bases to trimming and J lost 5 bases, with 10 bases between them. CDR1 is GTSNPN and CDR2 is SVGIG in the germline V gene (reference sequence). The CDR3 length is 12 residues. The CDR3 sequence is CAWRPPGYGYTF. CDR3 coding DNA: TGTGCCTGGAGACCACCCGGGTATGGCTACACCTTC.

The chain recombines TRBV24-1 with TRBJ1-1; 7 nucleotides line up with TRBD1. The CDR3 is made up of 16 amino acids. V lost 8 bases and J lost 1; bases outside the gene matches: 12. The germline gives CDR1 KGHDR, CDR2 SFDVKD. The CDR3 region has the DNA TGTGCCACCAATCTCGACAGGGCAGAGGAGAACACTGAAGCTTTCTTT. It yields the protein CATNLDRAEENTEAFF.